This T cell receptor (beta chain) stems from a study of T cell responses to AZD1222 COVID-19 vaccine. Germline lookup yields CDR1 MGHRA and CDR2 YSYEKL. Between the trimmed V and J ends, which lost 4 bases and 4 bases, there was a span of 19 bases. The CDR3 is 16 amino acids. Assay: immunoSEQ multiplex PCR; the TCRdb copy retains only in-frame clones and omits some. The sample gives roughly 120,000 clones, roughly 84% of which show up once; roughly 1.2% is in the top ten. Notes on the study in general: Across spike, vaccine-associated CD4 TCRs were found, dominant at 160-218 and 743-854. White British donors predominated, females outnumbered males, and clonal diversity was possibly underestimated. At baseline, seropositivity was found in only a handful of AZD1222 recipients.

Concerning this clone itself: The antigen remains unidentified.

Sequences were derived from peripheral blood, sampled on day 0 of AZD1222 vaccination. The source is an adult in good health. The chain joins TRBV4-1 to TRBJ1-2; D not certain. The CDR3 sequence is CASSPPSVPGIYGYTF. CDR3 in DNA: TGCGCCAGCAGCCCCCCCAGTGTCCCGGGGATCTATGGCTACACCTTC.